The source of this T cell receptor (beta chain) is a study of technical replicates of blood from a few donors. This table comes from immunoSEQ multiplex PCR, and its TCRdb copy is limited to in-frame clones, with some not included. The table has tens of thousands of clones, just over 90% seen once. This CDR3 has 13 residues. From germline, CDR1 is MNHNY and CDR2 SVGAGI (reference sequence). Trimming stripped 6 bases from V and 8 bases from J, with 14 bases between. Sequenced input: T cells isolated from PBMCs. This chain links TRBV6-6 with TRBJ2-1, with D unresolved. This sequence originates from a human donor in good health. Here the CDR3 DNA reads TGTGCCAGCAGACTCAATCACCCCGATGAGCAGTTCTTC. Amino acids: CASRLNHPDEQFF.